The next 7 T cell receptor beta chains were all read from a single sample in a study of control samples from healthy donors and cancer patients. Method: immunoSEQ multiplex PCR; TCRdb's copy keeps in-frame clones and lacks some. Of 90,000 to 100,000 clones listed, roughly four fifths are singletons. The sequencing input was blood. The origin of the receptors is a man aged 55 to 70 in good health.

V gene TRBV5-1 combines with J gene TRBJ1-4; D is perhaps TRBD1 (5 bases). Germline CDR1 and CDR2: SGHRS and YFSETQ. Trimming left V 1 base short and J 3 bases short, with 16 bases between. This CDR3 has 17 amino acids. In DNA, the CDR3 is TGCGCCAGCAGCTTGTTGTCAGGGCCTTTATCTAATGAAAAACTGTTTTTT. Translation gives CASSLLSGPLSNEKLFF.

The V gene is TRBV7-8, the J gene TRBJ1-1; D is unresolved. This CDR3 has 14 residues. Trimming stripped 3 bases from V and 5 bases from J, with 13 bases between. The germline CDR1 and CDR2 sequences are SGHVS and FQNEAQ. The CDR3 is CASSFTGLGTEAFF. CDR3 DNA sequence: TGTGCCAGCAGCTTTACGGGTCTGGGGACTGAAGCTTTCTTT.

The chain carries TRBV6-5 and TRBJ2-7, with 8 bases aligning to TRBD1. This CDR3 contains 14 residues. V trimming: 0 bases; J trimming: 6 bases; junction bases outside the gene matches: 4. Germline CDR1 reads MNHEY; CDR2 reads SVGAGI. CDR3 sequence (DNA): TGTGCCAGCAGTTACTCGACAGGGGTCTCCGAGCAGTACTTC. Protein: CASSYSTGVSEQYF.

This sequence joins TRBV9 and TRBJ2-3; no clear D. CDR3 length: 14 amino acids. Trimming cost V 3 bases and J 2 bases, with 10 bases left between them. CDR1 and CDR2 from the germline V gene are SGDLS and YYNGEE. The CDR3 is CASSEAVFTDTQYF. The CDR3 bases are TGTGCCAGCAGCGAGGCTGTATTCACAGATACGCAGTATTTT.

V gene TRBV29-1 combines with J gene TRBJ1-2, with no clear D. With 0 bases removed from V and 4 bases from J, the gap between germline ends came to 9 bases. Germline V gene data show CDR1 as SQVTM and CDR2 as ANQGSEA. The CDR3 has 13 amino acids. The CDR3, as DNA: TGCAGCGTTGAAGACCAGGACTCCTATGGCTACACCTTC. Translation: CSVEDQDSYGYTF. The full variable domain, with the rest looked up from reference TRBV29-1 and TRBJ1-2, is SAVISQKPSRDICQRGTSLTIQCQVDSQVTMMFWYRQQPGQSLTLIATANQGSEATYESGFVIDKFPISRPNLTFSTLTVSNMSPEDSSIYLCSVEDQDSYGYTFGSGTRLTVV.

The J gene is TRBJ2-7, the V gene TRBV11-2; the match to TRBD2 covers 11 bases. This CDR3 region has 16 residues. The V gene's germline CDR1 is SGHAT and CDR2 FQNNGV. V was clipped by 3 bases and J by 2 bases; unmatched bases: 6. This CDR3 is CASSFEVAGGAYEQYF. CDR3 DNA: TGTGCCAGCAGCTTTGAGGTAGCGGGGGGGGCCTACGAGCAGTACTTC.

The J gene is TRBJ1-5, the V gene TRBV28; no definite D call. The V end lost 8 bases, the J end lost 3 bases, and 11 bases lay between the germline ends. This CDR3 has 13 residues. Germline CDR1 is MDHEN and CDR2 is SYDVKM. CDR3 in amino acids: CASGRRVNQPQHF. CDR3 DNA: TGTGCCAGCGGAAGACGGGTCAATCAGCCCCAGCATTTT.